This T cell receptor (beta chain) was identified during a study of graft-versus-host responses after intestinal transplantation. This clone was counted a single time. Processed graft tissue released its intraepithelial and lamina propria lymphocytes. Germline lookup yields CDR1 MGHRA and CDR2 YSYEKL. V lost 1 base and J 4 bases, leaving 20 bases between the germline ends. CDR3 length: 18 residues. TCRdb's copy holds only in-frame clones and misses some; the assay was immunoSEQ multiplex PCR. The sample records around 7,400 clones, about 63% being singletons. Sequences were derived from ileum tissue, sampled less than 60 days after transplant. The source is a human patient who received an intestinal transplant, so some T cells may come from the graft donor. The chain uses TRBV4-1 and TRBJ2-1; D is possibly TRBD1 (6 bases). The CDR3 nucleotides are TGCGCCAGCAGCCAAGGCGTCCCAGGGGATCTGGTTTACAATGAGCAGTTCTTC. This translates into CASSQGVPGDLVYNEQFF.